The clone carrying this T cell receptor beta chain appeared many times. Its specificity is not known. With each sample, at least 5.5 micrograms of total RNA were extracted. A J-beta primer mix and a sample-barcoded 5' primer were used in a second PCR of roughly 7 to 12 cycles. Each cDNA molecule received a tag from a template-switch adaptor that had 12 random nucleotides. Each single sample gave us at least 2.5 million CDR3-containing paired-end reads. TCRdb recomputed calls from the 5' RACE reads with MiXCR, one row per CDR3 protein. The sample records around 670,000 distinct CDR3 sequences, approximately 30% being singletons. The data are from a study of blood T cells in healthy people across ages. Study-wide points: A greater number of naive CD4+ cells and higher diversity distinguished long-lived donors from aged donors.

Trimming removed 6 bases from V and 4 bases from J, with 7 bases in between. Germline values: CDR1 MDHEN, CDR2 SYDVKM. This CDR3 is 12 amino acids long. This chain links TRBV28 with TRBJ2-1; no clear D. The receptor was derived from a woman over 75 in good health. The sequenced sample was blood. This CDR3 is CASRVEYNEQFF. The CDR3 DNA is TGTGCCAGCAGAGTAGAGTACAATGAGCAGTTCTTC.